The present T cell receptor (beta chain) was sequenced within a study of prognosis after radiotherapy for stage I lung cancer. Overall study: Squamous cell carcinoma was diagnosed in several patients and adenocarcinoma in roughly twelve.

Uniform node negativity on CT and PET/CT characterised the cohort, and no patient had undergone prior chemotherapy or radiotherapy or presented other malignancies. CDR3 of TCR beta was amplified from genomic DNA via a two-round multiplex PCR. Each TRBV and TRBJ gene had its own primer in the first PCR round. There were universal primers used in the second PCR round. TCRdb independently ran MiXCR on the multiplex PCR reads; one entry per CDR3 protein. The repertoire consists of some 17,000 distinct CDR3 sequences, with 25% to 30% occurring once and the leading ten covering approximately 31%. This clonotype was seen many times. CDR1 and CDR2 from the germline V gene are SEHNR and FQNEAQ (reference sequence). The CDR3 spans 14 residues. Trimming removed 0 bases from V and 5 bases from J, with 8 bases in between.

This material consisted of PBMCs, taken before or after stereotactic body radiation therapy (not recorded which). The sequence came from a donor of 50 years or more with non-small cell lung cancer. The genes are TRBV7-9 and TRBJ1-5; maybe TRBD1 (6 bases). The CDR3 region has the DNA TGTGCCAGCAGCTTAGCCGGGGGCGATCAGCCCCAGCATTTT. Protein: CASSLAGGDQPQHF.